This TCR beta chain was identified in a study of monozygotic twins with inflammatory bowel disease. Per germline, CDR1 SGHRS and CDR2 YFSETQ. The CDR3 is made up of 15 amino acids. The template-switching step introduced UMIs that carried a 6-nucleotide sample barcode. TCRdb re-called the 5' RACE reads and shows each CDR3 protein once, DNA omitted. This sample's table has 150,000 or so distinct CDR3 sequences. For this clonotype: Its antigen remains unknown.

Overall study findings and caveats: Healthy twins showed more clonotype sharing with others than IBD patients, especially patients with disease activity.

The TCR comes from a human donor with ulcerative colitis or Crohn's disease, or a healthy co-twin of an affected twin (not recorded which). Sequencing was performed on blood. The V gene is TRBV5-1, the J gene TRBJ1-4; TCRdb outputs TRBD1, but without DNA this stays unchecked. The chain's CDR3 is CASSYGQTTNEKLFF. Filled out from reference TRBV5-1 and TRBJ1-4, the complete variable domain reads KAGVTQTPRYLIKTRGQQVTLSCSPISGHRSVSWYQQTPGQGLQFLFEYFSETQRNKGNFPGRFSGRQFSNSRSEMNVSTLELGDSALYLCASSYGQTTNEKLFFGSGTQLSVL.